The present T cell receptor beta chain was sequenced within a study of T cell responses to AZD1222 COVID-19 vaccine. Findings and limits, study-wide: Only a handful of AZD1222 recipients tested seropositive at baseline.

With respect to this clone: Its antigen is unknown.

Trimming took off 4 bases at V and 2 bases at J, with 9 bases between the two ends. The germline gives CDR1 SGDLS, CDR2 YYNGEE. This CDR3 has 13 amino acids. Using immunoSEQ multiplex PCR, the repertoire was profiled, and TCRdb retains in-frame clones only, with some absent. The table records 150,000 to 200,000 clones, 80% to 90% of them present only once. The receptor was isolated from an adult in good health. The J gene is TRBJ2-5, the V gene TRBV9; no reliable D call. The sample in question was peripheral blood, obtained on day 0 of MenACWY control vaccination. DNA for the CDR3: TGTGCCAGCAGCCCCCCCCGGCAAGAGACCCAGTACTTC. Protein sequence: CASSPPRQETQYF.